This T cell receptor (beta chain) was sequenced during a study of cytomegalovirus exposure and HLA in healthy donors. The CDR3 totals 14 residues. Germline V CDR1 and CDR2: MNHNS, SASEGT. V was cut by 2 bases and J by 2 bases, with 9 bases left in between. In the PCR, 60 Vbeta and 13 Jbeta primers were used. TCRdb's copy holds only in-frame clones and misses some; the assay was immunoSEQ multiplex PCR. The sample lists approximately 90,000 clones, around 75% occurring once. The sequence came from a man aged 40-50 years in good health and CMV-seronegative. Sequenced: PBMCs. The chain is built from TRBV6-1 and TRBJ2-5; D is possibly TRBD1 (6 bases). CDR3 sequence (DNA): TGTGCCAGCAGTGAACGGACAGTTCAAGAGACCCAGTACTTC. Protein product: CASSERTVQETQYF.